This entry concerns a single T cell receptor (beta chain). The data derive from a study of blood T cell repertoires in COVID-19. In the study overall: The samples span acute and convalescent COVID-19 from the United States, Italy and Spain. From T cells, B-cell-depleted T cells, or PBMCs came the material, which was cDNA or gDNA.

Methods used by the authors: Reference gene primers were amplified, and this amplification served to estimate nucleated cell counts. TCRdb's copy holds only in-frame clones and misses some; the assay was immunoSEQ multiplex PCR. V, J and clone size are taken as reported in that table, and D and trimming were inferred from the DNA itself. In the table there are some 230,000 clones, 75% to 90% of which are singletons. The CDR3 spans 13 residues. The germline V and J ends were trimmed by 2 bases and 2 bases, with 4 bases remaining between them. The sequenced sample was peripheral blood. The TCR sequence derives from a man aged 30 to 45 who had recovered from COVID-19. The chain carries TRBV12-3 or TRBV12-4 and TRBJ1-3; D remains ambiguous. The CDR3 here is CASSLQTGNTIYF. The CDR3 nucleotides read TGTGCCAGCAGTTTACAGACTGGAAACACCATATATTTT.